Presented here are 21 T cell receptor beta chains from one specimen sequenced in a study of shared clonotypes between healthy human individuals. Produced via immunoSEQ multiplex PCR; TCRdb's table is partial and in-frame only. The sample has about 460,000 clones; roughly three quarters are singletons. Specimen: PBMCs. The receptors here all came from a woman between 40 and 55 years old in good health. Some clones in this sample may be carry-over from other donors' samples.

This chain links TRBV14 with TRBJ2-3; 13 bases are a match to TRBD2. The CDR3 loop spans 17 amino acids. With V trimmed by 4 bases and J by 4 bases, 8 bases remained unmatched. In germline, CDR1 is SGHDN, CDR2 FVKESK. The DNA for the CDR3 is TGTGCCAGCAGCCCACTTAGGACTAGCGGGAGTGCAGATACGCAGTATTTT. Its translation is CASSPLRTSGSADTQYF.

This chain connects TRBV30 to TRBJ1-5; D might be TRBD1 (6 bases). Between the trimmed V and J ends, which lost 1 base and 6 bases, there was a span of 16 bases. In germline, CDR1 is GTSNPN, CDR2 SVGIG (reference sequence). This CDR3 contains 15 residues. The CDR3 DNA reads TGTGCCTGGAGTGCTGGTCAGGGGCTTTTTCAGCCCCAGCATTTT. Amino acids: CAWSAGQGLFQPQHF.

This rearrangement joins TRBV9 to TRBJ1-4; D is possibly TRBD1 (5 bases). This CDR3 comprises 15 residues. Germline lookup yields CDR1 SGDLS and CDR2 YYNGEE. The V and J ends lost 6 bases and 7 bases respectively, with 19 bases between them. The CDR3 region is CASTQSGAGGEKLFF. The CDR3 bases are TGTGCCAGCACCCAGTCCGGGGCCGGGGGTGAAAAACTGTTTTTT.

Of note for this clone: A read error is the likely source, as a far larger clone sits one nucleotide away. The CDR3 DNA sequence: TGTGCCAGCAGTGAATATCGGGGAAGCTCCGGGGAGCTGTTTTTT. This gives the protein CASSEYRGSSGELFF. The chain uses TRBV25-1 and TRBJ2-2, with a weak D call TRBD2 (5 bases). This CDR3 region has 15 residues. CDR1 is MGHDK, CDR2 SYGVNS, per germline. V was pared by 0 bases and J by 6 bases, with 11 bases between.

As to this clone: A far bigger clonotype differs at one base, so this is likely a read error. The chain carries TRBV6-4 and TRBJ2-5; perhaps TRBD2 as D (5 bases). Germline V gives CDR1 MRHNA, CDR2 SNTAGT. CDR3 size: 15 residues. Trimming took 3 bases from V and 4 from J, leaving 15 bases between them. CDR3 bases: TGTGCCAGCAGTGAGTTAGCGAGAGAAGGAGAGACCCAGTACTTC. Its protein product is CASSELAREGETQYF.

Notes on this clone: A read error may be the cause here, since a much bigger clone is one base away. The gene calls are TRBV11-2 and TRBJ2-3; 7 bases agree with TRBD2. Germline V gene sequence: CDR1 SGHAT, CDR2 FQNNGV. The V gene end was trimmed by 0 bases and the J gene end by 4 bases; junction bases not matched to a gene: 1. The CDR3 extends over 14 amino acids. The chain's CDR3 is CASSLDLAADTQYF. The CDR3, as DNA: TGTGCCAGCAGCTTAGATCTAGCGGCAGATACGCAGTATTTT.

This clone was observed a few times. This rearrangement joins TRBV25-1 to TRBJ2-6, with a possible D match to TRBD1 (5 bases). Trimming left V 5 bases short and J 11 bases short, with 16 bases between. The CDR3 runs 14 residues. Germline CDR1 and CDR2: MGHDK and SYGVNS. CDR3: CASSRTAGFDVLTF. The CDR3 nucleotides read TGTGCCAGCAGTCGAACAGCAGGGTTCGACGTCCTGACTTTC.

The V and J genes are TRBV4-3 and TRBJ1-5; D not resolved. Trimming stripped 1 base from V and 3 bases from J, with 10 bases between. Germline V gene data show CDR1 as LGHNA and CDR2 as YSLEER. The CDR3 contains 15 residues. The CDR3 sequence: CASSQGQTPNQPQHF. CDR3 bases: TGCGCCAGCAGCCAAGGGCAAACCCCCAATCAGCCCCAGCATTTT.

The table lists this clone with a count of one. This sequence joins TRBV30 and TRBJ2-7; TRBD2 matches at 7 bases. The CDR3 runs 13 residues. V shed 4 bases and J 2 bases; nucleotides not matched to a gene: 5. The germline V gene has CDR1 GTSNPN and CDR2 SVGIG (reference sequence). This CDR3 reads CAWKRGRPYEQYF. DNA for the CDR3: TGTGCCTGGAAGCGGGGCCGACCCTACGAGCAGTACTTC.

The chain employs TRBV5-1 and TRBJ2-7; 9 nucleotides match TRBD1. This CDR3 comprises 15 residues. Germline CDR1 is SGHRS and CDR2 is YFSETQ. Trimming removed 0 bases from V and 5 bases from J; junction bases left unmatched: 6. The CDR3 nucleotides read TGCGCCAGCAGCTTGGCCGGGGGACAGGGCCACGAGCAGTACTTC. This gives the protein CASSLAGGQGHEQYF.

The genes are TRBV6-1 and TRBJ2-7; D gene uncertain. CDR1 and CDR2 (germline): MNHNS, SASEGT. This CDR3 is 14 amino acids long. V lost 0 bases and J lost 6, with 12 bases in between. CDR3 loop: CASSEAVISAEQYF. The CDR3 DNA sequence: TGTGCCAGCAGTGAAGCCGTTATCTCTGCCGAGCAGTACTTC.

This clone showed up just once. The chain uses TRBV20-1 and TRBJ1-1; 9 bases match TRBD1. Germline assignment: CDR1 DFQATT and CDR2 SNEGSKA (reference sequence). The CDR3 has 11 residues. V trimming: 6 bases; J trimming: 11 bases; junction bases outside the gene matches: 7. CDR3 sequence: CSARTGAGAFF. CDR3 sequence (DNA): TGCAGTGCCCGGACAGGGGCAGGGGCTTTCTTT.

V is TRBV28 and J is TRBJ2-7; 8 bases align to TRBD2. Germline loops: CDR1 MDHEN, CDR2 SYDVKM. The CDR3 has 16 amino acids. V dropped 5 bases and J dropped 4; count of bases not matched to a gene: 13. The CDR3 sequence: CASSPTWAGGGYEQYF. The CDR3 DNA follows: TGTGCCAGCAGTCCCACGTGGGCGGGAGGAGGGTACGAGCAGTACTTC.

The chain joins TRBV7-8 to TRBJ2-7; 10 positions agree with TRBD2. Germline trimming cut 0 bases from V and 4 bases from J; bases unmatched to any gene: 6. In germline, CDR1 is SGHVS, CDR2 FQNEAQ. The CDR3 totals 16 residues. The CDR3 loop reads CASSLAVGLAVYEQYF. Written as DNA, the CDR3 is TGTGCCAGCAGCTTAGCGGTAGGACTAGCGGTATACGAGCAGTACTTC.

This clone has a handful of counts. The DNA for the CDR3 is TGTGCCAGCAGGCTCCGGGACGGAAGCTATGGCTACACCTTC. Amino acid sequence: CASRLRDGSYGYTF. The V and J genes are TRBV27 and TRBJ1-2, with D maybe TRBD1 (5 bases). V lost 6 bases to trimming and J lost 4 bases, with 15 bases between them. The germline gives CDR1 MNHEY, CDR2 SMNVEV (reference sequence). CDR3 length equals 14 residues.

This chain joins TRBV7-3 and TRBJ2-6; D gene uncertain. This CDR3 has 16 amino acids. The germline V gene encodes CDR1 SGHTA and CDR2 FQGTGA. V gave up 2 bases and J gave up 0 bases, with 8 bases separating them. The CDR3 is CASSLGLSSGANVLTF. DNA of the CDR3: TGTGCCAGCAGCTTAGGATTGAGCTCTGGGGCCAACGTCCTGACTTTC.

This sequence joins TRBV4-3 and TRBJ1-2; no reliable D call. This CDR3 comprises 13 residues. Trimming stripped 1 base from V and 6 bases from J, with 9 bases between. Germline V gene sequence: CDR1 LGHNA, CDR2 YSLEER. CDR3 sequence (DNA): TGCGCCAGCAGCCAAGGGGTGAATCATGGCTACACCTTC. It encodes CASSQGVNHGYTF.

As to this clone: The same CDR3 also results from other DNA sequences found in this sample. V usage is TRBV28 and J usage is TRBJ2-2; D is unclear. Germline loops: CDR1 MDHEN, CDR2 SYDVKM. This CDR3 is built from 13 residues. Deletions cut 2 bases from V and 4 bases from J, with 5 bases between. This chain's CDR3 is CASSLESTGELFF. Here the CDR3 DNA reads TGTGCCAGCAGTTTAGAATCCACCGGGGAGCTGTTTTTT.

As to this clone: Mismatch with germline at one junction end may stem from a read error. The genes are TRBV28 and TRBJ2-7, with TRBD2 identical over 13 bases. In germline, CDR1 is MDHEN, CDR2 SYDVKM. The CDR3 has 15 residues. CDR3 DNA sequence: TGTGCCGGCAGGACTAGCGGGGGAACCACCTACGAGCAGTACTTC. It yields the protein CAGRTSGGTTYEQYF.

About this clone: This may be a read error: a much more frequent sequence differs by one nucleotide. The same CDR3 arises from other DNA sequences in this sample as well. The chain joins TRBV7-3 to TRBJ1-2, with D unresolved. The CDR3 spans 15 residues. Germline V gives CDR1 SGHTA, CDR2 FQGTGA. V lost 5 bases and J 6 bases, leaving 19 bases between the germline ends. For the CDR3, the DNA is TGTGCCAGCAGCACTTACCCCGGCCGGGTGGATGGCTACACCTTC. It is translated as CASSTYPGRVDGYTF.

The chain recombines TRBV5-1 with TRBJ2-3; 9 bases are a match to TRBD1. CDR1 and CDR2 (germline): SGHRS, YFSETQ. The CDR3 loop spans 15 amino acids. V lost 7 bases and J lost 0; bases outside the gene matches: 6. The CDR3 DNA sequence: TGCGCCAGCTACCCCGGGACAGGGAGCACAGATACGCAGTATTTT. It encodes CASYPGTGSTDTQYF.